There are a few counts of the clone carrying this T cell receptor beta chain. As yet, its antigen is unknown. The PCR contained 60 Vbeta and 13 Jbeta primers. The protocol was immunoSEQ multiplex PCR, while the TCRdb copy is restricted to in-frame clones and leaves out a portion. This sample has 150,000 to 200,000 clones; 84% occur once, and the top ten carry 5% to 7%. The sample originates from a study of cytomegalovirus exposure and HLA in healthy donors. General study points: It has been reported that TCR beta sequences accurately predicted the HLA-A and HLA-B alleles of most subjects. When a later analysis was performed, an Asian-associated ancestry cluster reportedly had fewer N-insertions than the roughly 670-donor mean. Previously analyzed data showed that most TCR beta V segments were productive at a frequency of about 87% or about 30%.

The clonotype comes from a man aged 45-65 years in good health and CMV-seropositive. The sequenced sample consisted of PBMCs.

CDR3 nucleotide sequence: TGTGCCTGGACTGGGGGAGGGGGCAATGAGCAGTTCTTC. It encodes CAWTGGGGNEQFF. This chain joins TRBV30 and TRBJ2-1, with D perhaps matching TRBD2 (7 bases). Trimming pared 4 bases from V and 6 bases from J, leaving 13 bases between. The germline CDR1 and CDR2 sequences are GTSNPN and SVGIG (reference sequence). This CDR3 has 13 amino acids.